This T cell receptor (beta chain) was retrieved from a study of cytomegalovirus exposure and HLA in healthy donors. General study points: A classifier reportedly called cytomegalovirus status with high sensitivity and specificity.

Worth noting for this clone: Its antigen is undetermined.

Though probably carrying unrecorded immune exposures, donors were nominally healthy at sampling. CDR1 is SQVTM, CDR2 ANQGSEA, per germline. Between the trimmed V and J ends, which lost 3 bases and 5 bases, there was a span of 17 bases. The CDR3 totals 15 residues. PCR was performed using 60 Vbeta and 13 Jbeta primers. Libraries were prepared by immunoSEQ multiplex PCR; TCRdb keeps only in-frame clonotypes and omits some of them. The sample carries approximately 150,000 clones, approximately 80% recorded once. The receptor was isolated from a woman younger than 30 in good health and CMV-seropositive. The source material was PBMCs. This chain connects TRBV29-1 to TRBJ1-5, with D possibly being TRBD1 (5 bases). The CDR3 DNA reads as TGCAGCGTTGAGGTCACAGGCGAACCGGATCAGCCCCAGCATTTT. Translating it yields CSVEVTGEPDQPQHF.